One sample yielded the 14 T cell receptor beta chains listed below, sequenced in a study of regulatory T cells in long-lasting Graves disease. iRepertoire HTBI primers and Arm-PCR of CDR3 regions built TCR beta libraries. TCRdb used MiXCR to reprocess the multiplex PCR reads, holding one entry per CDR3 protein. Of roughly 260,000 distinct CDR3 sequences detected, around 19% appear once; the ten largest clones hold around 13%. Specified time point: newly diagnosed GD, antithyroid drugs for less than 3 months. The TCR library was made from RNA extracted from PBMCs. These data also formed part of another study, on T cells in Graves' hyperthyroidism and ophthalmopathy.

Sequenced material: peripheral blood mononuclear cells (PBMCs), taken at new diagnosis, from a patient treated with antithyroid drugs. Source of these receptors: a woman under 40 with Graves disease.

This clonotype was seen many times. J is TRBJ1-2 and V is TRBV6-1; D not resolved. The germline V and J ends were trimmed by 8 bases and 2 bases, with 6 bases remaining between them. Germline assignment: CDR1 MNHNS and CDR2 SASEGT. The length of the CDR3 is 11 residues. CDR3 loop: CASSANYGYTF. The CDR3 DNA reads as TGTGCCAGCTCGGCAAACTATGGCTACACCTTC.

The table lists this clonotype with many counts. The chain employs TRBV12-3 or TRBV12-4 and TRBJ2-1; TRBD2 aligns across 12 bases. CDR3 length equals 15 residues. Trimming took 10 bases from V and 10 from J; bases not matched to a gene: 14. As DNA, the CDR3 is TGTGCCACTCGCACACTAGCGGGGGGTCTAGAAGAGCAGTTCTTC. Translation: CATRTLAGGLEEQFF.

This clonotype showed up many times. V is TRBV19 and J is TRBJ1-1; TRBD1 might be the D (6 bases). The CDR3 covers 13 residues. Per the germline V gene, CDR1 is LNHDA and CDR2 is SQIVND (reference sequence). Between the trimmed V and J ends, which lost 6 bases and 5 bases, there was a span of 13 bases. The CDR3 DNA is TGTGCCAGTAGCTCTACAGGGTTTACTGAAGCTTTCTTT. Protein product: CASSSTGFTEAFF.

On this clonotype itself: A read error is possible here, since a much larger clone lies one base away. CDR3 protein: CASRPRDYRSYNEQYF. CDR3 DNA sequence: TGCGCCAGCAGACCTAGGGACTACCGATCCTACAATGAGCAGTACTTC. The chain employs TRBV5-1 and TRBJ2-7; 7 bases map to TRBD2. CDR3 length: 16 amino acids. V lost 5 bases and J lost 7; bases outside the gene matches: 18. The germline CDR1 and CDR2 sequences are SGHRS and YFSETQ.

As regards this clonotype: It differs at one base from a far larger clone, so likely a read error. The genes are TRBV7-9 and TRBJ2-3; 9 nucleotides align to TRBD1. The J call may be mistaken, given a closer DNA end match to TRBJ2-7. Germline assignment: CDR1 SEHNR and CDR2 FQNEAQ (reference sequence). The CDR3 has 15 amino acids. The CDR3 sequence: CASSLSGQGLGQQYF. CDR3 coding DNA: TGTGCCAGCAGCTTGTCGGGACAGGGTTTAGGGCAGCAGTACTTC.

This clonotype was seen many times. The chain combines TRBV5-4 with TRBJ2-1; tentative D call: TRBD2 (5 bases). The germline V and J ends were trimmed by 5 bases and 8 bases, with 17 bases remaining between them. The CDR3 length is 14 residues. Looked up from germline, CDR1 is SGHNT and CDR2 is YYREEE (reference sequence). The CDR3 here is CASSRVGVGDEQFF. The CDR3 DNA is TGTGCCAGCAGTAGGGTTGGGGTGGGAGATGAGCAGTTCTTC.

The table lists this clonotype with a few counts. The rearrangement links TRBV19 to TRBJ2-3; 10 bases are a match to TRBD2. CDR3 length: 17 residues. The V gene end was trimmed by 7 bases and the J gene end by 2 bases; junction bases not matched to a gene: 12. From germline, CDR1 is LNHDA and CDR2 SQIVND (reference sequence). Written as DNA, the CDR3 is TGTGCCAGTAAATCTTTAGCGGGGGGCCTCCTCACAGATACGCAGTATTTT. Its protein product is CASKSLAGGLLTDTQYF.

The gene calls are TRBV20-1 and TRBJ1-5; TRBD1 might be the D (6 bases). The CDR3 has 13 residues. Germline loops: CDR1 DFQATT, CDR2 SNEGSKA (reference sequence). Trimming stripped 7 bases from V and 0 bases from J, with 10 bases between. CDR3 sequence reads: CSGGTYSNQPQHF. The CDR3 DNA sequence: TGCAGTGGGGGGACATATAGCAATCAGCCCCAGCATTTT.

This clonotype occurred many times. The CDR3 sequence: CAIRAGGKGEGQPQHF. In DNA form, the CDR3 reads TGTGCCATCAGGGCAGGGGGCAAGGGAGAGGGTCAGCCCCAGCATTTT. This chain links TRBV10-3 with TRBJ1-5; 8 positions agree with TRBD1. The CDR3 consists of 16 residues. In germline, CDR1 is ENHRY, CDR2 SYGVKD. V lost 6 bases to trimming and J lost 6 bases; unmatched junction nucleotides: 13.

This clonotype was picked up many times. V and J are TRBV5-1 and TRBJ1-4; 7 bases match TRBD1. CDR1 is SGHRS, CDR2 YFSETQ, per germline. After removal of 5 bases from V and 0 bases from J, the junction contained 13 bases not matched to a gene. The CDR3 spans 18 residues. CDR3 loop: CASRPGQYESATNEKLFF. In nucleotides, the CDR3 is TGCGCCAGCAGGCCGGGACAGTACGAATCAGCAACTAATGAAAAACTGTTTTTT.

This clonotype showed up many times. V usage is TRBV7-3 and J usage is TRBJ2-2; unclear D gene. From germline, CDR1 is SGHTA and CDR2 FQGTGA. This CDR3 region has 14 residues. V was cut by 6 bases and J by 1 base, with 9 bases left in between. The CDR3, as DNA: TGTGCCAGCAGTCCTGGGGTGAACACCGGGGAGCTGTTTTTT. As protein: CASSPGVNTGELFF.

Note on this clonotype: A much larger clone differs from this one at a single base, so this may be a read error. The rearrangement links TRBV4-1 to TRBJ2-3; 8 bases are a match to TRBD2. Germline CDR1 is MGHRA and CDR2 is YSYEKL. This CDR3 spans 16 amino acids. V was pared by 4 bases and J by 5 bases, with 11 bases of the junction left unmatched. CDR3 sequence (DNA): TGCGCCAGCAGCCCCGCGGGGGGCGCGCAGAAAGATACGCAGTATTTT. Protein sequence: CASSPAGGAQKDTQYF.

About this clonotype: A far larger clone lies a single base away; this is likely a read error. The J gene is TRBJ1-5, the V gene TRBV6-1; D uncertain. The germline gives CDR1 MNHNS, CDR2 SASEGT. V lost 6 bases to trimming and J lost 5 bases, with 17 bases between them. This CDR3 has 15 amino acids. CDR3 DNA sequence: TGTGCCAGCAGCTTAAATATTGGGGAAGATCAGCCCCAGCATTTT. As protein: CASSLNIGEDQPQHF.

This clonotype was recorded at least ten times. The chain links TRBV12-3 or TRBV12-4 to TRBJ2-7; 7 bases are shared with TRBD1. Trimming at V came to 6 bases and at J to 5 bases, leaving 19 bases not matched to a gene. The CDR3 length is 17 residues. Here the CDR3 reads CASSGNSGGWSSDEQYF. CDR3 DNA sequence: TGTGCCAGCAGCGGTAACTCAGGGGGATGGAGTTCGGACGAGCAGTACTTC.